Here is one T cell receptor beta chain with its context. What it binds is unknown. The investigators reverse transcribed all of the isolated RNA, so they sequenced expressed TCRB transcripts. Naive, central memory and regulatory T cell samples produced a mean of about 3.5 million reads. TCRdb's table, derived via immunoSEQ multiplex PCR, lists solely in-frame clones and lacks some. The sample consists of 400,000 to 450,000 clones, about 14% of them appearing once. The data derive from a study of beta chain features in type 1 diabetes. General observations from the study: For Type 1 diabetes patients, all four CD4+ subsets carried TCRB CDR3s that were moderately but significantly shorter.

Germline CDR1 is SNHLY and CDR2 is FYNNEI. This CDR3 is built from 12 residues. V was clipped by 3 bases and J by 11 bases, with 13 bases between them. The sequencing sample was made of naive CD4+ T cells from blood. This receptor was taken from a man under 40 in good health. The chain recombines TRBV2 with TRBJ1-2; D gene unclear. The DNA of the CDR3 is TGTGCCAGCAGTGATACGGTCCAGATTTACACCTTC. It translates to CASSDTVQIYTF.